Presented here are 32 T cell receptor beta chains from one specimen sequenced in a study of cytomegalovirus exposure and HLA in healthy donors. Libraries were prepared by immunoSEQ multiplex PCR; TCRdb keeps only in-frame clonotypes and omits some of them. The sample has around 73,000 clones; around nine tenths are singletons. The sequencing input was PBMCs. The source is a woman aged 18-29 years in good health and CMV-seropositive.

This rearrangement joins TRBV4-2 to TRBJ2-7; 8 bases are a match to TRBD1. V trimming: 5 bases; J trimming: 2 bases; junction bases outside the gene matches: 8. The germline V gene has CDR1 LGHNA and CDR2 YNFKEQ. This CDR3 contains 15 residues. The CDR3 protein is CASSDTSGQAYEQYF. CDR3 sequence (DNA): TGTGCCAGCAGCGACACTTCGGGACAGGCCTACGAGCAGTACTTC.

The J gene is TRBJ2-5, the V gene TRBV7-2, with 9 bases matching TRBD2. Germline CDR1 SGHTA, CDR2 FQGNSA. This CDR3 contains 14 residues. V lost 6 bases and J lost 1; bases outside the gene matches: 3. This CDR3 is CASRISGGQETQYF. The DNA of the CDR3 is TGTGCCAGCAGAATTAGCGGGGGCCAAGAGACCCAGTACTTC.

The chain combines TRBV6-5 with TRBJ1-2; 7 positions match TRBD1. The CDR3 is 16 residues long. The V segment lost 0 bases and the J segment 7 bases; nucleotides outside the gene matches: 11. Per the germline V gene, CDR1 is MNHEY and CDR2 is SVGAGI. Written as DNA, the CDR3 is TGTGCCAGCAGTTACTCCACAGGGGCCATACCCCGTGGCTACACCTTC. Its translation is CASSYSTGAIPRGYTF.

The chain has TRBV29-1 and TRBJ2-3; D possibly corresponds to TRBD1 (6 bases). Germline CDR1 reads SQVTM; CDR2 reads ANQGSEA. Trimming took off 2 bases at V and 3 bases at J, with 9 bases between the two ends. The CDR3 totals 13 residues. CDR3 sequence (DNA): TGCAGCGTTGAAACAGGGTCGACAGATACGCAGTATTTT. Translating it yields CSVETGSTDTQYF.

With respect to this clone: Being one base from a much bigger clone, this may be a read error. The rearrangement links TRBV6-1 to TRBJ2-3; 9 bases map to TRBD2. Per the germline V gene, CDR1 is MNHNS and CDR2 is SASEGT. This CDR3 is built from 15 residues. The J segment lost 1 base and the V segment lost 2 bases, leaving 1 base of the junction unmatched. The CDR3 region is CASSEIAGGTDTQYF. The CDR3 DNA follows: TGTGCCAGCAGTGAAATAGCGGGGGGCACAGATACGCAGTATTTT.

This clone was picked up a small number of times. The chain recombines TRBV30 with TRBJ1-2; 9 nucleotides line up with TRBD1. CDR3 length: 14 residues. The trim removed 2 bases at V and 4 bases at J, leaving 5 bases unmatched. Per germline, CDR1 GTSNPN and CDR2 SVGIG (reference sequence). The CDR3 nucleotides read TGTGCCTGGAGTCGACAGGGGGAGAGCTATGGCTACACCTTC. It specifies CAWSRQGESYGYTF.

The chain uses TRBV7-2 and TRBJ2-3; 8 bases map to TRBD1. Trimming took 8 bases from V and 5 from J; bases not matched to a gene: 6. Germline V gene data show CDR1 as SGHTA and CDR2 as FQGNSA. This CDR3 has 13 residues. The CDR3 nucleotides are TGTGCCAGCGGTCGACAGGGGATAGATACGCAGTATTTT. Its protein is CASGRQGIDTQYF.

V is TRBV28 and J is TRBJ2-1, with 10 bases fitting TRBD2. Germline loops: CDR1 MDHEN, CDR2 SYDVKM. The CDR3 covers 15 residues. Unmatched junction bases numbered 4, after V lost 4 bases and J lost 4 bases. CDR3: CASSSGLAVYNEQFF. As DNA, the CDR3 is TGTGCCAGCAGTTCCGGACTAGCGGTATACAATGAGCAGTTCTTC.

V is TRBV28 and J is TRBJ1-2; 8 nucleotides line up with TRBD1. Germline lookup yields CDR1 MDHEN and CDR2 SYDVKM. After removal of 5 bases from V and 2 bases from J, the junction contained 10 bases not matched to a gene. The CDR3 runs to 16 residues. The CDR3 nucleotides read TGTGCCAGCAGTACCCTCGGACAGGGTCGAAACTATGGCTACACCTTC. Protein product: CASSTLGQGRNYGYTF.

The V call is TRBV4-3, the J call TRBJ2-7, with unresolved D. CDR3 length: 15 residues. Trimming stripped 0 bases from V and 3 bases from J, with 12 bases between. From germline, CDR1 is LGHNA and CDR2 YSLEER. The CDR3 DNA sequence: TGCGCCAGCAGCCAAGAGGCGGTCCCCAACTACGAGCAGTACTTC. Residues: CASSQEAVPNYEQYF.

The DNA for the CDR3 is TGTGCCAGTAGTATATTCGGAACAGGGATTACTGGGGGCTACACCTTC. This sequence encodes CASSIFGTGITGGYTF. The rearrangement uses TRBV19 and TRBJ1-2, with D possibly being TRBD1 (6 bases). Looked up from germline, CDR1 is LNHDA and CDR2 is SQIVND (reference sequence). Trimming cost V 2 bases and J 8 bases, with 21 bases left between them. This CDR3 is 16 amino acids long.

CDR3 nucleotides: TGTGCCAGCAGTTTGGGACAGGGTCCTTACGAGCAGTACTTC. This gives the protein CASSLGQGPYEQYF. The V and J genes are TRBV28 and TRBJ2-7; 9 bases are shared with TRBD1. Germline V CDR1 and CDR2: MDHEN, SYDVKM. This CDR3 contains 14 residues. Trimming took 3 bases from V and 4 from J; bases not matched to a gene: 4.

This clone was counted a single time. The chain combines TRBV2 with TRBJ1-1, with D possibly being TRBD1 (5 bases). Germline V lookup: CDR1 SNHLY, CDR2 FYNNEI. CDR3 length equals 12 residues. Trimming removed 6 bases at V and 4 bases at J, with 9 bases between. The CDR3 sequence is CASRGPSTEAFF. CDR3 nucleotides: TGTGCCAGCAGGGGGCCCAGCACTGAAGCTTTCTTT.

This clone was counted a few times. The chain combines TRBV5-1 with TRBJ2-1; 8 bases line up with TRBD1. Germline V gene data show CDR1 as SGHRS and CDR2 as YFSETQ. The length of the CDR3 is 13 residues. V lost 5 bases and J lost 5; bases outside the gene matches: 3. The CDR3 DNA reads TGCGCCAGCAGGGACAGGGTTGACAATGAGCAGTTCTTC. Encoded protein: CASRDRVDNEQFF.

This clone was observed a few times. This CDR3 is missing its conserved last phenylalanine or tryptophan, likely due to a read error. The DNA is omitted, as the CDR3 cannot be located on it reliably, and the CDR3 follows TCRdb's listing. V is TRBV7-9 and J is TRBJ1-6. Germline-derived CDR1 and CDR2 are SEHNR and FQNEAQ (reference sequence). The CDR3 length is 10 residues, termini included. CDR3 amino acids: CASSVGHPGG.

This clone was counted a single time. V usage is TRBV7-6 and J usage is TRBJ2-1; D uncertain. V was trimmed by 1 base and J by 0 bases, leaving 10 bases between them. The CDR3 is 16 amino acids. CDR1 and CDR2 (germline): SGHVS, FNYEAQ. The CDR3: CASSLVVEVSYNEQFF. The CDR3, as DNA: TGTGCCAGCAGCTTAGTAGTCGAGGTCTCCTACAATGAGCAGTTCTTC.

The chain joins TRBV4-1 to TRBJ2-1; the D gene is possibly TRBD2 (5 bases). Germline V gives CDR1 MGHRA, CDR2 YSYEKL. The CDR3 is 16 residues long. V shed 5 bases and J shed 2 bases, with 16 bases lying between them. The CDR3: CASSSSPGNAYNEQFF. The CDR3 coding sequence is TGCGCCAGCAGCTCCTCCCCGGGAAACGCCTACAATGAGCAGTTCTTC.

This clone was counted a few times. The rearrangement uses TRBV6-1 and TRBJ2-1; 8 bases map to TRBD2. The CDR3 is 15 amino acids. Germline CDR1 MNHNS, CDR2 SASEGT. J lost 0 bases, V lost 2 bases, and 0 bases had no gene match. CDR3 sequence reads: CASSELAGSYNEQFF. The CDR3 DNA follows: TGTGCCAGCAGTGAACTAGCGGGCTCCTACAATGAGCAGTTCTTC.

The DNA for the CDR3 is TGTGCCAGCAGTGAAGCGCATTACAGCTACTATGGCTACACCTTC. This translates into CASSEAHYSYYGYTF. This chain uses TRBV2 with TRBJ1-2; D is unclear. The germline V gene has CDR1 SNHLY and CDR2 FYNNEI. V lost 0 bases and J lost 3, with 11 bases in between. This CDR3 is 15 amino acids long.

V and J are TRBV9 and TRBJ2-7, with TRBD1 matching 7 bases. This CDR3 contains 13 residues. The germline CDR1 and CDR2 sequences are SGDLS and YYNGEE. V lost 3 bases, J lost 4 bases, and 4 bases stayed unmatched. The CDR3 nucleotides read TGTGCCAGCAGCGCAGGGACAGAATACGAGCAGTACTTC. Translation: CASSAGTEYEQYF.

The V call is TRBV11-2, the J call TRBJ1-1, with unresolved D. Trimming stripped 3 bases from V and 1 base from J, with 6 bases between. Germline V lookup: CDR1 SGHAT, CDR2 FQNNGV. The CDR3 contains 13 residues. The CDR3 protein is CASSLAGNTEAFF. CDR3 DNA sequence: TGTGCCAGCAGCTTGGCGGGGAACACTGAAGCTTTCTTT.

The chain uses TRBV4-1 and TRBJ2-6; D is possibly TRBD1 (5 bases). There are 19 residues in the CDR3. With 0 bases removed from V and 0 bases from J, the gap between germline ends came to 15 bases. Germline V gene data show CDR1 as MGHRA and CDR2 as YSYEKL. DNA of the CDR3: TGCGCCAGCAGCCAAGAGAGACAGACCACTAACTCTGGGGCCAACGTCCTGACTTTC. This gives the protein CASSQERQTTNSGANVLTF.

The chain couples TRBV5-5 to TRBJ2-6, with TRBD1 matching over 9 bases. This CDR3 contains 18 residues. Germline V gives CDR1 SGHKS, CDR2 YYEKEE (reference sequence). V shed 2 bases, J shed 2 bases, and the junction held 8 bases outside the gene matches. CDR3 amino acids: CASSFRDRDYAGANVLTF. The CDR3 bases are TGTGCCAGCAGCTTCCGGGACAGGGATTACGCTGGGGCCAACGTCCTGACTTTC.

DNA of the CDR3: TGTGCCAGTAGTAACCGGCAGGGTGCGGGATATGGCTACACCTTC. It codes for CASSNRQGAGYGYTF. This chain connects TRBV19 to TRBJ1-2; TRBD1 is a possible D gene (5 bases). From germline, CDR1 is LNHDA and CDR2 SQIVND (reference sequence). Trimming stripped 4 bases from V and 5 bases from J, with 17 bases between. The CDR3 is 15 residues long.

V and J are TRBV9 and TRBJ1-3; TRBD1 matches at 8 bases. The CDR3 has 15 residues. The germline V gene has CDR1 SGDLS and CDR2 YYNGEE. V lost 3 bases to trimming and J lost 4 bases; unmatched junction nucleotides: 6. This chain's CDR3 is CASSETGVIGNTIYF. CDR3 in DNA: TGTGCCAGCAGCGAGACAGGGGTGATAGGAAACACCATATATTTT.

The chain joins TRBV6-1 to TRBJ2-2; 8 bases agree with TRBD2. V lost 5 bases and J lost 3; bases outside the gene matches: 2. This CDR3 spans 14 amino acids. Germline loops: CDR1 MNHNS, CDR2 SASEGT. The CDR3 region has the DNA TGTGCCAGCAGTAGCGGGAGCGACACCGGGGAGCTGTTTTTT. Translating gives CASSSGSDTGELFF.

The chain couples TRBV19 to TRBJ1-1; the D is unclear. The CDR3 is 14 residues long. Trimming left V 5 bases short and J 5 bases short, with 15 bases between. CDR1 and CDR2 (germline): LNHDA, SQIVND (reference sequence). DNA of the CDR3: TGTGCCAGTAGTCCAAGAGTAGACGGGACTGAAGCTTTCTTT. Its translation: CASSPRVDGTEAFF. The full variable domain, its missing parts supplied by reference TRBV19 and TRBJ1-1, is DGGITQSPKYLFRKEGQNVTLSCEQNLNHDAMYWYRQDPGQGLRLIYYSQIVNDFQKGDIAEGYSVSREKKESFPLTVTSAQKNPTAFYLCASSPRVDGTEAFFGQGTRLTVV.

DNA of the CDR3: TGTGCCAGCAGTGAAGTCCCATCGGGGTCGAGCAATCAGCCCCAGCATTTT. It translates to CASSEVPSGSSNQPQHF. The rearrangement joins TRBV6-1 to TRBJ1-5; D is ambiguous. The CDR3 contains 17 residues. Germline-derived CDR1 and CDR2 are MNHNS and SASEGT. The V end lost 1 base, the J end lost 1 base, and 14 bases lay between the germline ends.

For the CDR3, the DNA is TGTGCCAGCTCACCCCCGGGGGAGCTCGAGGCTTTCTTT. This encodes CASSPPGELEAFF. The rearrangement links TRBV18 to TRBJ1-1; D perhaps matches TRBD1 (5 bases). CDR3 length: 13 amino acids. Germline lookup yields CDR1 KGHSH and CDR2 LQKENI. The V and J ends lost 3 bases and 11 bases respectively, with 16 bases between them. The full variable domain, its missing parts supplied by reference TRBV18 and TRBJ1-1, is NAGVMQNPRHLVRRRGQEARLRCSPMKGHSHVYWYRQLPEEGLKFMVYLQKENIIDESGMPKERFSAEFPKEGPSILRIQQVVRGDSAAYFCASSPPGELEAFFGQGTRLTVV.

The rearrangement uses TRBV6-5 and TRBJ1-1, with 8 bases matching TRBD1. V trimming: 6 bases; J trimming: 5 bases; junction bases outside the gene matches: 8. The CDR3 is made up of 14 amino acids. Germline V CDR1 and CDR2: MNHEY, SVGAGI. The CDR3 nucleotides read TGTGCCAGCAGGCTGGACAGGGTATTTACTGAAGCTTTCTTT. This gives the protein CASRLDRVFTEAFF.

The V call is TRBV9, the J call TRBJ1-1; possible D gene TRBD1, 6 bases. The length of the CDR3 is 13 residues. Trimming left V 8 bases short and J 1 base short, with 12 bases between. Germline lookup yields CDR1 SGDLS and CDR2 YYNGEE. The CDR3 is CASTGTPNTEAFF. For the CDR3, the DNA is TGTGCCAGTACCGGGACACCGAACACTGAAGCTTTCTTT.

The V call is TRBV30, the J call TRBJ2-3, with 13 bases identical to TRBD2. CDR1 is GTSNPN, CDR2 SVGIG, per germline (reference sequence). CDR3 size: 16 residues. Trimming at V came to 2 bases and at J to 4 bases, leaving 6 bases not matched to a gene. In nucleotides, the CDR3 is TGTGCCTGGAGTCGACTAGCGGGAGGTGGGGCAGATACGCAGTATTTT. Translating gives CAWSRLAGGGADTQYF.